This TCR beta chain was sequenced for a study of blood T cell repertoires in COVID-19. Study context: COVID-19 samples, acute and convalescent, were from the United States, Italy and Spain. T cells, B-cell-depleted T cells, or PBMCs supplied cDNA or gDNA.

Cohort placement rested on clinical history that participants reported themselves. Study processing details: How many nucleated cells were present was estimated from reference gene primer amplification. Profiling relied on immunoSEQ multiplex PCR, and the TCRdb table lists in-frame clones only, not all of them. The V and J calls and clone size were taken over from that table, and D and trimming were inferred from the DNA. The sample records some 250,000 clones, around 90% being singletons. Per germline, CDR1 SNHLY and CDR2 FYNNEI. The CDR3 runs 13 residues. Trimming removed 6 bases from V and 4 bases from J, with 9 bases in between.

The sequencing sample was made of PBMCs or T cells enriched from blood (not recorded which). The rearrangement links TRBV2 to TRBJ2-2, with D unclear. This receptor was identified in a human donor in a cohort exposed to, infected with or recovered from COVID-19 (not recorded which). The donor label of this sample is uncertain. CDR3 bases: TGTGCCAGCAGGCTACAGATCACCGGGGAGCTGTTTTTT. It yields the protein CASRLQITGELFF. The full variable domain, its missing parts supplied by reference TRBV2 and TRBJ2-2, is EPEVTQTPSHQVTQMGQEVILRCVPISNHLYFYWYRQILGQKVEFLVSFYNNEISEKSEIFDDQFSVERPDGSNFTLKIRSTKLEDSAMYFCASRLQITGELFFGEGSRLTVL.